Described below is a single T cell receptor beta chain sequence and its context. What it binds is unknown. The junction departs from germline at one end; a sequencing error may be responsible. RNA was extracted and reverse transcribed into cDNA as the sequencing template. Profiling relied on immunoSEQ multiplex PCR, and the TCRdb table lists in-frame clones only, not all of them. This table has fewer than 80,000 clones, roughly 57% appearing once. Germline CDR1 and CDR2: SGHRS and YFSETQ. CDR3 length: 11 amino acids. These data come from a study of CD8+ T cells in alopecia areata. The study, taken as a whole, reports: Against the mouse data, patients shared TCRs less clearly, possibly for HLA reasons.

The rearrangement joins TRBV5-1 to TRBJ2-1; D unresolved. Source: CD8+ T cells sorted from blood, taken at week 0. The receptor was isolated from a human donor with alopecia areata. The chain's CDR3 is CASTLGNEQFF. CDR3 DNA sequence: TGCGCCAGCACCTTGGGAAATGAGCAGTTCTTC. The variable domain in full, completed from reference TRBV5-1 and TRBJ2-1, reads KAGVTQTPRYLIKTRGQQVTLSCSPISGHRSVSWYQQTPGQGLQFLFEYFSETQRNKGNFPGRFSGRQFSNSRSEMNVSTLELGDSALYLCASTLGNEQFFGPGTRLTVL.